These 14 T cell receptor beta chains came from one sample sequenced in a study of PD-1 blockade in classical Hodgkin lymphoma. There was relapse after autologous stem cell transplantation in every patient, and there was variation in brentuximab vedotin exposure. Magnetic negative selection was used to purify CD4+ T cells from PBMCs that had been thawed. Measured with immunoSEQ multiplex PCR; TCRdb has only the in-frame clones, and not every one. The sample lists 30,000 or so clones, roughly 85% occurring once. The material sequenced was CD4+ T cells from blood, taken at baseline. These receptors came from a human donor with classical Hodgkin lymphoma.

The sample holds a few counts of this clone. This chain uses TRBV19 with TRBJ1-1; tentative D call: TRBD1 (5 bases). The CDR3 covers 15 residues. Germline values: CDR1 LNHDA, CDR2 SQIVND (reference sequence). V was clipped by 7 bases and J by 1 base, with 16 bases between them. Here the CDR3 DNA reads TGTGCCAGTAAGATATCAGTTGACAGGAACACTGAAGCTTTCTTT. Protein product: CASKISVDRNTEAFF.

V gene TRBV5-8 combines with J gene TRBJ1-2; tentative D call: TRBD1 (6 bases). The V end lost 1 base, the J end lost 7 bases, and 11 bases lay between the germline ends. CDR1 is SGHTS, CDR2 YDEGEE, per germline. The CDR3 sequence is 13 residues long. CDR3 region: CASSLTGFFGYTF. CDR3 nucleotides: TGTGCCAGCAGCTTGACAGGGTTCTTTGGCTACACCTTC.

The CDR3 DNA reads TGTGCCAGCAGTTCCGACAGAAGAGCTTTCTTT. It translates to CASSSDRRAFF. The chain employs TRBV28 and TRBJ1-1, with D tentatively TRBD1 (5 bases). The CDR3 sequence is 11 residues long. CDR1 and CDR2 from the germline V gene are MDHEN and SYDVKM. V lost 4 bases and J 10 bases, leaving 10 bases between the germline ends.

This rearrangement joins TRBV5-4 to TRBJ1-2; no firm D call. There are 15 residues in the CDR3. Germline values: CDR1 SGHNT, CDR2 YYREEE (reference sequence). V shed 6 bases and J shed 4 bases, with 19 bases lying between them. The CDR3 region has the DNA TGTGCCAGCACCGCCGTTGGCGGGTCGTCCTATGGCTACACCTTC. It is translated as CASTAVGGSSYGYTF.

The chain recombines TRBV28 with TRBJ1-2; 7 bases align to TRBD1. V lost 7 bases and J lost 4; bases outside the gene matches: 6. The length of the CDR3 is 13 residues. Germline-derived CDR1 and CDR2 are MDHEN and SYDVKM. CDR3 in amino acids: CASNSGGGYGYTF. CDR3 DNA sequence: TGTGCCAGCAACTCAGGGGGTGGCTATGGCTACACCTTC.

The chain links TRBV6-4 to TRBJ1-2; D may be TRBD1 (6 bases). There are 15 residues in the CDR3. The V and J ends lost 4 bases and 4 bases respectively, with 16 bases between them. The germline V gene encodes CDR1 MRHNA and CDR2 SNTAGT. CDR3 sequence reads: CASSVWGGGSYGYTF. CDR3 in DNA: TGTGCCAGCAGTGTGTGGGGAGGGGGAAGCTATGGCTACACCTTC.

The chain has TRBV5-1 and TRBJ2-2; D possibly corresponds to TRBD2 (6 bases). Germline V gives CDR1 SGHRS, CDR2 YFSETQ. Trimming removed 6 bases at V and 4 bases at J, with 16 bases between. The CDR3 is 15 amino acids. This CDR3 reads CASNNGGMVTGELFF. The CDR3 coding sequence is TGCGCCAGCAATAATGGCGGGATGGTCACCGGGGAGCTGTTTTTT.

This chain uses TRBV28 with TRBJ2-7, with no clear D. CDR1 is MDHEN, CDR2 SYDVKM, per germline. The CDR3 loop spans 14 amino acids. V shed 3 bases and J shed 0 bases, with 9 bases lying between them. CDR3 sequence (DNA): TGTGCCAGCAGTTTGGTGCAGTTCTCCTACGAGCAGTACTTC. Protein product: CASSLVQFSYEQYF.

In its sample, this clone was seen a few times. The V and J genes are TRBV25-1 and TRBJ1-1; 7 nucleotides match TRBD1. The germline V gene encodes CDR1 MGHDK and CDR2 SYGVNS. This CDR3 comprises 14 residues. J lost 4 bases, V lost 5 bases, and 7 bases had no gene match. CDR3 DNA: TGTGCCAGCAGTTTCCACAGGGGAAGCACTGAAGCTTTCTTT. Protein: CASSFHRGSTEAFF.

This clone has only a few counts. The chain couples TRBV4-1 to TRBJ1-5, with 7 nucleotides matching TRBD1. CDR1 MGHRA and CDR2 YSYEKL come from the germline V gene. This CDR3 has 14 amino acids. Trimming cost V 1 base and J 4 bases; bases outside gene matches: 1. In DNA form, the CDR3 reads TGCGCCAGCAGCCAAGGGACAGGTAATCAGCCCCAGCATTTT. It is translated as CASSQGTGNQPQHF.

The chain combines TRBV29-1 with TRBJ1-5; D may be TRBD1 (6 bases). Germline CDR1 reads SQVTM; CDR2 reads ANQGSEA. V was shortened by 2 bases and J by 5 bases, with 13 bases between the two germline ends. The CDR3 sequence is 14 residues long. CDR3 DNA: TGCAGCGTTGAATCGGACAGCTCCGATCAGCCCCAGCATTTT. It codes for CSVESDSSDQPQHF.

The rearrangement joins TRBV6-1 to TRBJ2-2; D gene uncertain. V was pared by 2 bases and J by 2 bases, with 9 bases between. The V gene's germline CDR1 is MNHNS and CDR2 SASEGT. The CDR3 sequence is 15 residues long. DNA of the CDR3: TGTGCCAGCAGTGAAACCCTTACTAACACCGGGGAGCTGTTTTTT. Its protein is CASSETLTNTGELFF.

J is TRBJ1-2 and V is TRBV19; D call uncertain. V shed 8 bases and J shed 0 bases, with 10 bases lying between them. The CDR3 has 13 amino acids. Germline V CDR1 and CDR2: LNHDA, SQIVND (reference sequence). As DNA, the CDR3 is TGTGCCAGTTTAGACGGACCTAACTATGGCTACACCTTC. The encoded protein is CASLDGPNYGYTF.

The V and J genes are TRBV20-1 and TRBJ2-3; no reliable D call. V gave up 1 base and J gave up 6 bases, with 5 bases separating them. The CDR3 length is 11 residues. The germline V gene encodes CDR1 DFQATT and CDR2 SNEGSKA (reference sequence). The CDR3 nucleotides read TGCAGTGCTAGAGTACTGGATACGCAGTATTTT. Its protein product is CSARVLDTQYF.